The 13 T cell receptor beta chains below were found in one sample sequenced in a study of blood T cell repertoires in COVID-19. Method: immunoSEQ multiplex PCR; TCRdb's copy keeps in-frame clones and lacks some. The sample contains 70,000 to 85,000 clones, roughly nine tenths of which appear only once. Sample: peripheral blood. Receptors originate from an older woman with acute or convalescent COVID-19.

CDR3 loop: CASSFGGGTYNEQFF. DNA of the CDR3: TGTGCCAGCAGTTTTGGGGGGGGGACCTACAATGAGCAGTTCTTC. V usage is TRBV27 and J usage is TRBJ2-1, with 7 bases lining up with TRBD2. CDR3 size: 15 residues. Germline-derived CDR1 and CDR2 are MNHEY and SMNVEV (reference sequence). V lost 3 bases to trimming and J lost 2 bases; unmatched junction nucleotides: 4.

The V gene is TRBV29-1, the J gene TRBJ2-3, with 15 bases fitting TRBD2. J gave up 3 bases and V 5 bases, and 3 bases lay outside the gene matches. The CDR3 is 15 amino acids. The germline V gene encodes CDR1 SQVTM and CDR2 ANQGSEA. This chain's CDR3 is CSVRTSGRATDTQYF. The DNA for the CDR3 is TGCAGCGTTCGGACTAGCGGGAGGGCTACAGATACGCAGTATTTT.

The CDR3 region has the DNA TGTGCCAGCACCACTCCTGGGGGGGGAATCTCTGGAAACACCATATATTTT. Translated, it gives CASTTPGGGISGNTIYF. The chain couples TRBV7-9 to TRBJ1-3, with a weak D call TRBD1 (5 bases). This CDR3 comprises 17 residues. With 7 bases removed from V and 0 bases from J, the gap between germline ends came to 19 bases. Germline V gene data show CDR1 as SEHNR and CDR2 as FQNEAQ (reference sequence).

This chain links TRBV28 with TRBJ2-3, with TRBD1 as a possible D gene (5 bases). This CDR3 comprises 14 residues. Germline CDR1 is MDHEN and CDR2 is SYDVKM. Trimming cost V 8 bases and J 3 bases, with 15 bases left between them. This CDR3 reads CASLPWTSTDTQYF. Here the CDR3 DNA reads TGTGCCAGCCTACCCTGGACATCGACAGATACGCAGTATTTT.

The table lists this clone with a count of one. The chain has TRBV30 and TRBJ1-2; the D is unclear. Trimming shortened V by 8 bases and J by 0 bases, and 16 bases separated the two germline ends. The CDR3 runs 14 residues. CDR1 is GTSNPN and CDR2 is SVGIG in the germline V gene (reference sequence). CDR3 sequence reads: CALPAGSTNYGYTF. CDR3 coding DNA: TGTGCCCTCCCGGCAGGAAGTACTAACTATGGCTACACCTTC.

A few counts support this clone. The J gene is TRBJ2-3, the V gene TRBV7-9; 7 nucleotides match TRBD1. The germline gives CDR1 SEHNR, CDR2 FQNEAQ (reference sequence). V lost 6 bases and J lost 1; bases outside the gene matches: 10. CDR3 length: 16 residues. CDR3: CASSHSYRGRTDTQYF. The CDR3 DNA reads TGTGCCAGCAGTCACTCCTACAGGGGTCGCACAGATACGCAGTATTTT.

The CDR3 coding sequence is TGTGCCAGCAGCAAAGCGCTTGGTATCAGCTCCTACGAGCAGTACTTC. Translating gives CASSKALGISSYEQYF. The chain employs TRBV21-1 and TRBJ2-7; TRBD1 is the table's D call, not checked against the DNA. TRBV21-1 has pseudogene status. The CDR3 has 16 residues.

The V gene is TRBV6-5, the J gene TRBJ1-2, with 10 positions matching TRBD1. This CDR3 region has 14 residues. The trim removed 6 bases at V and 7 bases at J, leaving 8 bases unmatched. Germline CDR1 is MNHEY and CDR2 is SVGAGI. CDR3 nucleotide sequence: TGTGCCAGCAGCCCCGGGACAGGGGCGTCTGGCTACACCTTC. Translated: CASSPGTGASGYTF.

The V call is TRBV18, the J call TRBJ2-7; D perhaps matches TRBD2 (7 bases). The germline gives CDR1 KGHSH, CDR2 LQKENI. This CDR3 is built from 13 residues. V lost 5 bases to trimming and J lost 6 bases, with 14 bases between them. For the CDR3, the DNA is TGTGCCAGCTCATCACACAGGGAGGGCGAGCAGTACTTC. It specifies CASSSHREGEQYF.

J is TRBJ1-4 and V is TRBV29-1; the D gene is possibly TRBD1 (5 bases). Germline CDR1 SQVTM, CDR2 ANQGSEA. CDR3 size: 13 residues. Trimming pared 7 bases from V and 8 bases from J, leaving 17 bases between. The CDR3 loop is CSASGREEEKLFF. The DNA for the CDR3 is TGCAGCGCATCGGGACGGGAGGAGGAAAAACTGTTTTTT.

The chain combines TRBV27 with TRBJ2-5, with 8 positions matching TRBD2. The CDR3 runs 15 residues. The V and J ends lost 5 bases and 3 bases, in that order; junction bases with no gene match: 8. Germline values: CDR1 MNHEY, CDR2 SMNVEV (reference sequence). The CDR3 sequence: CASSQGPGGEETQYF. CDR3 bases: TGTGCCAGCAGTCAAGGGCCGGGGGGGGAAGAGACCCAGTACTTC.

On this clone itself: This sample also contains other DNA sequences that code for the same CDR3. This chain connects TRBV6-5 to TRBJ1-2, with 7 bases that match TRBD1. The CDR3 length is 13 residues. CDR1 and CDR2 from the germline V gene are MNHEY and SVGAGI. The trim removed 6 bases at V and 2 bases at J, leaving 3 bases unmatched. CDR3 region: CASRGTANYGYTF. In nucleotides, the CDR3 is TGTGCCAGCAGGGGGACAGCCAACTATGGCTACACCTTC.

The chain has TRBV29-1 and TRBJ2-7, with 7 bases that match TRBD1. V lost 1 base to trimming and J lost 7 bases; unmatched junction nucleotides: 10. Germline assignment: CDR1 SQVTM and CDR2 ANQGSEA. This CDR3 region has 14 residues. The CDR3 DNA sequence: TGCAGCGTTGAAGCTGGACAGGCGGTAGGGGAGCAGTACTTC. This translates into CSVEAGQAVGEQYF.